A single sample gave rise to the 10 T cell receptor beta chains below, sequenced in a study of T cells in Graves' hyperthyroidism and ophthalmopathy. Amplified TCR beta CDR3 regions derived from RNA transcripts. HTBI primers were the set used in a first-round RT-PCR of the TCR CDR3. TCRdb re-analysed the multiplex PCR reads in MiXCR, keeping a single row per CDR3 protein. The table has around 340,000 distinct CDR3 sequences, over 15% seen once; the top ten hold 33%. The sequenced sample was blood. These receptors all come from a man aged 25 to 40 with Graves' hyperthyroidism.

This clonotype was detected many times. The rearrangement joins TRBV20-1 to TRBJ2-7; a weak D match, TRBD2 (7 bases). Trimming removed 2 bases from V and 5 bases from J, with 16 bases in between. CDR3 size: 14 residues. Germline assignment: CDR1 DFQATT and CDR2 SNEGSKA (reference sequence). DNA for the CDR3: TGCAGTGCTAGAAGGGGGAGCGGGACCCACGAGCAGTACTTC. It codes for CSARRGSGTHEQYF.

This clonotype was detected many times. The V and J genes are TRBV15 and TRBJ1-4, with a weak D call TRBD1 (5 bases). CDR3 length equals 15 residues. The V end lost 2 bases, the J end lost 8 bases, and 15 bases lay between the germline ends. CDR1 and CDR2 from the germline V gene are LNHNV and YYDKDF (reference sequence). The chain's CDR3 is CATSRMGTGWEKLFF. In DNA, the CDR3 is TGTGCCACCAGCAGAATGGGGACGGGCTGGGAAAAACTGTTTTTT. Based on the CDR3 plus reference TRBV15 and TRBJ1-4, the full variable domain is DAMVIQNPRYQVTQFGKPVTLSCSQTLNHNVMYWYQQKSSQAPKLLFHYYDKDFNNEADTPDNFQSRRPNTSFCFLDIRSPGLGDTAMYLCATSRMGTGWEKLFFGSGTQLSVL.

This clonotype was found many times. The V call is TRBV20-1, the J call TRBJ1-5, with D maybe TRBD1 (5 bases). This CDR3 spans 14 amino acids. CDR1 and CDR2 from the germline V gene are DFQATT and SNEGSKA (reference sequence). V was clipped by 1 base and J by 4 bases, with 11 bases between them. The CDR3 sequence is CSARAQGLNQPQHF. As DNA, the CDR3 is TGCAGTGCTAGAGCGCAGGGCTTAAATCAGCCCCAGCATTTT.

The chain carries TRBV7-2 and TRBJ1-5, with D perhaps TRBD1 (6 bases). V was shortened by 5 bases and J by 6 bases, with 17 bases between the two germline ends. Per the germline V gene, CDR1 is SGHTA and CDR2 is FQGNSA. The CDR3 loop spans 15 amino acids. The CDR3 loop is CASSLYRAGGQPQHF. The CDR3 nucleotides read TGTGCCAGCAGCCTATACAGGGCAGGAGGTCAGCCCCAGCATTTT.

Turning to this clonotype: A read error may produce the germline difference seen at one junction end. The V gene is TRBV7-2, the J gene TRBJ2-1, with no clear D. CDR1 and CDR2 (germline): SGHTA, FQGNSA. This CDR3 has 14 amino acids. In DNA, the CDR3 is TGTGACAGCAGCTTTATTTCTAGTGACAATGAGCAGTTCTTC. Translating it yields CDSSFISSDNEQFF.

A word on this clonotype: One base away lies a much larger clone, so this may be a sequencing read error. In this CDR3 the conserved last residue, phenylalanine or tryptophan, is missing, so a read error is likely. This chain uses TRBV11-2 with TRBJ2-2; tentatively, D is TRBD1 (6 bases). The V gene's germline CDR1 is SGHAT and CDR2 FQNNGV. The CDR3 runs to 16 residues. The germline V and J ends were trimmed by 6 bases and 2 bases, with 16 bases remaining between them. This CDR3 reads CASSPQDSPNTGELFL. CDR3 coding DNA: TGTGCCAGCAGTCCCCAGGACAGCCCAAACACCGGGGAGCTGTTTCTT.

As regards this clonotype: The junction and the germline gene differ at one end; a read error may be behind it. The chain is built from TRBV7-7 and TRBJ2-5, with TRBD1 identical over 10 bases. CDR3 length: 16 residues. From germline, CDR1 is SSHAT and CDR2 FNYEAQ (reference sequence). DNA of the CDR3: TGTGCTAGCAGCTTACTGGACAGGGGGATCGGAGAGACCCAGTACTTC. Protein product: CASSLLDRGIGETQYF.

The chain recombines TRBV15 with TRBJ2-3; no clear D. Trimming stripped 2 bases from V and 1 base from J, with 19 bases between. Germline assignment: CDR1 LNHNV and CDR2 YYDKDF (reference sequence). The CDR3 is 18 amino acids. The CDR3 sequence: CATSRSWTVEVGTDTQYF. In DNA, the CDR3 is TGTGCCACCAGCAGATCCTGGACCGTAGAGGTCGGCACAGATACGCAGTATTTT.

This clonotype has ten or more counts. The V gene is TRBV12-3 or TRBV12-4, the J gene TRBJ2-3, with D possibly being TRBD1 (5 bases). The CDR3 is 13 residues long. V was shortened by 4 bases and J by 6 bases, with 11 bases between the two germline ends. The CDR3 is CASSWDRGDTQYF. The CDR3 DNA reads TGTGCCAGCAGTTGGGATAGGGGCGATACGCAGTATTTT.

At least ten counts were recorded for this clonotype. The gene calls are TRBV6-1 and TRBJ2-7; 9 positions agree with TRBD1. The CDR3 has 13 amino acids. V was clipped by 7 bases and J by 2 bases; unmatched bases: 3. Germline V gene lookup returns CDR1 MNHNS and CDR2 SASEGT. The CDR3 DNA is TGTGCCAGCAAGTACAGGGGGCCCTACGAGCAGTACTTC. Translating it yields CASKYRGPYEQYF.